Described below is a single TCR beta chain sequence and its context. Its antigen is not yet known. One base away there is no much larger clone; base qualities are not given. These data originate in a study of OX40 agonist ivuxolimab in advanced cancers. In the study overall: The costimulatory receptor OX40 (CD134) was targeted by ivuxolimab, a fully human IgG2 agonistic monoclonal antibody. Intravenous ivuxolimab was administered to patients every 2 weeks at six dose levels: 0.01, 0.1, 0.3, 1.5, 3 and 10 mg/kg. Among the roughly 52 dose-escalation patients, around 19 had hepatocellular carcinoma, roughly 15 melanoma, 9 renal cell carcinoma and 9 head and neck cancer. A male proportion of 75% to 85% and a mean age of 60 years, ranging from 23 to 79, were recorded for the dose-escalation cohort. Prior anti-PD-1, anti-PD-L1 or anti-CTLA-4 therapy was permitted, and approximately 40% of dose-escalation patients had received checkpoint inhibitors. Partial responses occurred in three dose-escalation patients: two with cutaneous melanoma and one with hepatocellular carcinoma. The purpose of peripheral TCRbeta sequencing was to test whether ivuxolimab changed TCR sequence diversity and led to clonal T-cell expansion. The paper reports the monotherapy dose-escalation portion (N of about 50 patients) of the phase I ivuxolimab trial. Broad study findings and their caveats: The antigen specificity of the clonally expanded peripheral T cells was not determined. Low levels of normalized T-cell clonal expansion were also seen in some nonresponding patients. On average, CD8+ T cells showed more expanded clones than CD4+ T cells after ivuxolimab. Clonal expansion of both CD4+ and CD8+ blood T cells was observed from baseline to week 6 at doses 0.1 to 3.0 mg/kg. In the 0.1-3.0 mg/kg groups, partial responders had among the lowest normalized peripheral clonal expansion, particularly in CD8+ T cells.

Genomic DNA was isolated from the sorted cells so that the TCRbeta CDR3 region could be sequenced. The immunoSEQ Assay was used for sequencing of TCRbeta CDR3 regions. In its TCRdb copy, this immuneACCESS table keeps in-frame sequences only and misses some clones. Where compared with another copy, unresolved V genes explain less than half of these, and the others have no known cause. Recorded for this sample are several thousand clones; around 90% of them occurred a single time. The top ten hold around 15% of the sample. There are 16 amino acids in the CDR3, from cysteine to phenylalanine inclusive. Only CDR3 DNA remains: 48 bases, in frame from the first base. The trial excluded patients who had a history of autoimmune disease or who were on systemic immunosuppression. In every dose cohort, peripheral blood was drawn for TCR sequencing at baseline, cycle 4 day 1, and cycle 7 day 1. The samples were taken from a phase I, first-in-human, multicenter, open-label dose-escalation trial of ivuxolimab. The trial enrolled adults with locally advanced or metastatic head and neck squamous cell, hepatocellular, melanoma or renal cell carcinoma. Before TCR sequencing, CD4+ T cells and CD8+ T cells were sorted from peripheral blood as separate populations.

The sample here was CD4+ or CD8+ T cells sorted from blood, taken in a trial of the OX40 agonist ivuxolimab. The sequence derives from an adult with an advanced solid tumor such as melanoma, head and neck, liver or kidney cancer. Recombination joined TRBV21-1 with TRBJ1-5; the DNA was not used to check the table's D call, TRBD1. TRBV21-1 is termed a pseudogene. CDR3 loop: CASRNVIHWHHQPQHF. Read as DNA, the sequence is TGTGCCAGCAGAAATGTAATACATTGGCATCATCAGCCCCAGCATTTT.